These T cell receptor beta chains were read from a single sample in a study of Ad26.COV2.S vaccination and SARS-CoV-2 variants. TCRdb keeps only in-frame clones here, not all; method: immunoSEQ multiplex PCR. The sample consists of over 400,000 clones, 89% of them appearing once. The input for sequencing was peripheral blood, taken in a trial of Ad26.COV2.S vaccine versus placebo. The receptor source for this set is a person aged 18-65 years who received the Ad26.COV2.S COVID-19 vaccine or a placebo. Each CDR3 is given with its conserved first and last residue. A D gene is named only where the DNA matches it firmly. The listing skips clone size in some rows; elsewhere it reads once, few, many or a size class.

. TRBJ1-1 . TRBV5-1 CASRMDPMNTEAFF TGCGCCAGCAGAATGGACCCCATGAACACTGAAGCTTTCTTT
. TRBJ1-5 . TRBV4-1 CASSQLGPYSNQPQHF TGCGCCAGCAGCCAACTCGGACCGTATAGCAATCAGCCCCAGCATTTT
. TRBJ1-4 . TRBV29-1 CSVRQAGEKLFF TGCAGCGTGAGGCAGGCGGGCGAAAAACTGTTTTTT
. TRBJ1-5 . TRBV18 CASSPRSGALGSQPQHF TGTGCCAGCTCACCAAGGTCCGGAGCCCTGGGTAGTCAGCCCCAGCATTTT
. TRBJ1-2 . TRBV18 CASSLERYSGRPYGYTF TGTGCCAGCTCGCTAGAGCGGTACAGTGGGAGGCCCTATGGCTACACCTTC
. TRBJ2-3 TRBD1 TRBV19 CATRQGPTDTQYF TGTGCCACTCGACAGGGCCCTACAGATACGCAGTATTTT
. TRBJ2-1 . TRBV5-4 CASSLIGQGIGEQFF TGTGCCAGCAGCTTGATTGGTCAGGGGATAGGCGAGCAGTTCTTC
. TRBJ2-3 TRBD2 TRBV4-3 CASSQRGGRSDTQYF TGCGCCAGCAGCCAGCGGGGGGGGCGTTCGGATACGCAGTATTTT
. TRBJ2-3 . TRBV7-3 CASSSPGAARYSTDTQYF TGTGCCAGCAGCTCCCCGGGTGCGGCCCGATATAGCACAGATACGCAGTATTTT
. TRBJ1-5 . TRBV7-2 CASSLELGQPQHF TGTGCCAGCAGCTTAGAGTTAGGACAGCCCCAGCATTTT
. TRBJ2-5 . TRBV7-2 CASSLDRLETQYF TGTGCCAGCAGCTTAGACAGGCTAGAGACCCAGTACTTC
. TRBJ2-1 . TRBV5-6 CASSPQARPEQFF TGTGCCAGCAGCCCCCAGGCTCGACCTGAGCAGTTCTTC
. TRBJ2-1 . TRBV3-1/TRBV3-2 CASSQARTSYNEQFF TGTGCCAGCAGCCAAGCGCGAACCTCCTACAATGAGCAGTTCTTC
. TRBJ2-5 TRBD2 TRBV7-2 CASSSPIAGGLETQYF TGTGCCAGCAGCTCCCCCATTGCGGGGGGGCTAGAGACCCAGTACTTC
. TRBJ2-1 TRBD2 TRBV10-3 CAISESWTSGRGNEQFF TGTGCCATCAGTGAATCGTGGACTAGCGGGAGGGGGAATGAGCAGTTCTTC
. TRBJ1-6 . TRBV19 CASSRRGSTDIYNSPLHF TGTGCCAGTAGTCGGAGGGGGTCCACGGATATCTATAATTCACCCCTCCACTTT
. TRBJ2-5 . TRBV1 CTSSQDITSGQETQYF TGCACCAGCAGCCAAGATATCACTAGCGGACAAGAGACCCAGTACTTC
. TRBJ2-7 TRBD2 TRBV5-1 CASSPGERGGYEQYF TGCGCCAGCAGCCCTGGCGAGCGGGGGGGCTACGAGCAGTACTTC
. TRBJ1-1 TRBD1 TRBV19 CASSLQGAGTEAFF TGTGCCAGTAGTCTACAGGGGGCTGGAACTGAAGCTTTCTTT
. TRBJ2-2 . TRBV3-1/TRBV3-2 CASSQEELAQPQGTGELFF TGTGCCAGCAGCCAAGAAGAGCTAGCGCAACCTCAGGGCACCGGGGAGCTGTTTTTT
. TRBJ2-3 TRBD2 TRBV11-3 CASSLGTALAGGAHPDTQYF TGTGCCAGCAGCCTCGGGACAGCACTAGCGGGAGGAGCCCATCCGGATACGCAGTATTTT
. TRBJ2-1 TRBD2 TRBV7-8 CASSPRLAGVIDEQFF TGTGCCAGCAGCCCGCGACTAGCGGGAGTTATCGATGAGCAGTTCTTC
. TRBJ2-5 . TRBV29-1 CSVGGHIQETQYF TGCAGCGTTGGAGGACACATCCAAGAGACCCAGTACTTC
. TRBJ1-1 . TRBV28 CASSLRDNAFF TGTGCCAGCAGTTTAAGGGACAACGCTTTCTTT
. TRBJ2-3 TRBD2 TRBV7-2 CASSFTSGADTQYF TGTGCCAGCAGCTTCACTAGCGGGGCAGATACGCAGTATTTT
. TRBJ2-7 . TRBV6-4 CATQLHEQYF TGTGCCACACAGTTGCACGAGCAGTACTTC
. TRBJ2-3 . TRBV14 CASSRTEPGDTQYF TGTGCCAGCAGCCGAACGGAACCGGGGGATACGCAGTATTTT
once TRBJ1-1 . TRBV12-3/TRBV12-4 CASTLRVRTEAFF TGTGCCAGCACCCTCAGGGTAAGGACTGAAGCTTTCTTT
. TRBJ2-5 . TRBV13 CASSTGHIQETQYF TGTGCCAGCTCGACGGGACATATCCAAGAGACCCAGTACTTC
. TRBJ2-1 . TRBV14 CASSRDLYNEQFF TGTGCCAGCAGCAGGGACCTTTACAATGAGCAGTTCTTC
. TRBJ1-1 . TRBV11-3 CASRQADWGLNTEAFF TGTGCCAGCAGGCAGGCGGATTGGGGGTTGAACACTGAAGCTTTCTTT
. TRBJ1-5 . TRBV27 CASSFSVGDLNQPQHF TGTGCCAGCTCGTTCTCTGTTGGGGACCTCAATCAGCCCCAGCATTTT
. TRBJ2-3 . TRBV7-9 CASSHLEADTQYF TGTGCCAGCAGCCACCTTGAGGCAGATACGCAGTATTTT
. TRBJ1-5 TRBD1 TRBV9 CASSTTGGWQPQHF TGTGCCAGCAGCACGACAGGGGGCTGGCAGCCCCAGCATTTT
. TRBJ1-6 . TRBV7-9 CASSLRDKANSPLHF TGTGCCAGCAGCTTAAGGGACAAGGCTAATTCACCCCTCCACTTT
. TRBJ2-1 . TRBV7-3 CASSLNSYNEQFF TGTGCCAGCAGCTTAAATTCTTACAATGAGCAGTTCTTC
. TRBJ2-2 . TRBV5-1 CASSLQGYRGGELFF TGCGCCAGCAGCTTGCAGGGCTATCGTGGCGGGGAGCTGTTTTTT
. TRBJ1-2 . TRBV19 CASRKQGPYGYTF TGTGCCAGTAGAAAACAGGGCCCCTATGGCTACACCTTC
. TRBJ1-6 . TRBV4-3 CASSQGHYWGSPLHF TGCGCCAGCAGCCAGGGACACTACTGGGGTTCACCCCTCCACTTT
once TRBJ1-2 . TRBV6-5 CASSSGGGYGYTF TGTGCCAGCAGTAGTGGGGGAGGTTATGGCTACACCTTC
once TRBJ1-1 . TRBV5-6 CASSLGGVPYIEAFF TGTGCCAGCAGCTTGGGAGGGGTCCCGTATATTGAAGCTTTCTTT
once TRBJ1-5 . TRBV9 CASSSGTSYQPQHF TGTGCCAGCAGCTCGGGGACCTCCTATCAGCCCCAGCATTTT
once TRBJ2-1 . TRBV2 CASSRDGHSYNEQFF TGTGCCAGCAGCAGAGACGGGCACTCCTACAATGAGCAGTTCTTC
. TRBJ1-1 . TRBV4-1 CASSQDSSTEAFF TGCGCCAGCAGCCAGGACAGCTCAACTGAAGCTTTCTTT
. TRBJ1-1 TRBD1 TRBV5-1 CASSSTGGLSEAFF TGCGCCAGCAGCTCCACAGGGGGATTATCTGAAGCTTTCTTT
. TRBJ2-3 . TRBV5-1 CASSLGAGTDTQYF TGCGCCAGCAGCTTGGGGGCTGGCACAGATACGCAGTATTTT
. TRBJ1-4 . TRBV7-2 CASSPRGPTNEKLFF TGTGCCAGCAGCCCGCGGGGCCCAACTAATGAAAAACTGTTTTTT
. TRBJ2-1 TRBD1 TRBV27 CASSYAGTESNNEQFF TGTGCCAGCAGTTATGCCGGGACAGAGTCTAACAATGAGCAGTTCTTC
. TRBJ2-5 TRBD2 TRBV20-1 CSASSGEETQYF TGCAGTGCTAGTAGCGGGGAAGAGACCCAGTACTTC
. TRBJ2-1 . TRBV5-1 CASSLVASYNEQFF TGCGCCAGCAGCTTGGTGGCATCCTACAATGAGCAGTTCTTC
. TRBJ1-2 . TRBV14 CASSEWTGYGYTF TGTGCCAGCAGCGAATGGACGGGCTATGGCTACACCTTC
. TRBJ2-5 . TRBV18 CASSPPEQETQYF TGTGCCAGCTCACCACCCGAGCAAGAGACCCAGTACTTC
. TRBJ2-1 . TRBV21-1 CASLTRCGQFF TGTGCCAGCCTAACCCGCTGCGGGCAGTTCTTC
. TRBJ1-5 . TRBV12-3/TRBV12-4 CASSLRGEQPQHF TGTGCCAGCAGTCTTAGGGGTGAACAGCCCCAGCATTTT
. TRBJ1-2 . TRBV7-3 CASSPNGGYDYTF TGTGCCAGCAGCCCCAACGGCGGCTATGACTACACCTTC